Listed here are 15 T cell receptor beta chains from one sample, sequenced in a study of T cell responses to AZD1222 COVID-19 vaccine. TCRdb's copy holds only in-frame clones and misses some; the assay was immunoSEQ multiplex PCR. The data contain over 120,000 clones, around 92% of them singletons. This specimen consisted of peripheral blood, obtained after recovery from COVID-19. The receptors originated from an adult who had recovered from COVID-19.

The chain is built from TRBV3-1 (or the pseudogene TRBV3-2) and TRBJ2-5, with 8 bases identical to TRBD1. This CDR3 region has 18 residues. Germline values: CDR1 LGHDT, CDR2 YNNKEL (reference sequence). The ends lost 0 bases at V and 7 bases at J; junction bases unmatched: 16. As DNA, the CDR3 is TGTGCCAGCAGCCAAGATTTAGGGCAGGGGGCTAAGTATGGGACCCAGTACTTC. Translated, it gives CASSQDLGQGAKYGTQYF.

CDR3 residues: CASSLEGKNSYGYTF. Written as DNA, the CDR3 is TGCGCCAGCAGCTTGGAAGGAAAAAACAGCTATGGCTACACCTTC. J is TRBJ1-2 and V is TRBV5-1; D not certain. CDR1 SGHRS and CDR2 YFSETQ come from the germline V gene. The CDR3 loop spans 15 amino acids. V shed 0 bases and J shed 4 bases, with 13 bases lying between them.

The CDR3 loop reads CASSPDRGRNQPQHF. DNA of the CDR3: TGTGCCAGCAGCCCAGACAGGGGCAGGAATCAGCCCCAGCATTTT. The rearrangement links TRBV27 to TRBJ1-5; 8 bases are a match to TRBD1. Germline V lookup: CDR1 MNHEY, CDR2 SMNVEV (reference sequence). V lost 6 bases to trimming and J lost 4 bases; unmatched junction nucleotides: 8. This CDR3 has 15 residues.

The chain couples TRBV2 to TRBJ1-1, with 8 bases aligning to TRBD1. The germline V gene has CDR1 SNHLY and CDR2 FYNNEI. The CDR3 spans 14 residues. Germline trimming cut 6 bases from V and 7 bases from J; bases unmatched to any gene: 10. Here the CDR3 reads CASSQGQGLGEAFF. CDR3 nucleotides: TGTGCCAGCAGCCAAGGACAGGGTCTGGGTGAAGCTTTCTTT. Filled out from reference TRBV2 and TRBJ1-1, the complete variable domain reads EPEVTQTPSHQVTQMGQEVILRCVPISNHLYFYWYRQILGQKVEFLVSFYNNEISEKSEIFDDQFSVERPDGSNFTLKIRSTKLEDSAMYFCASSQGQGLGEAFFGQGTRLTVV.

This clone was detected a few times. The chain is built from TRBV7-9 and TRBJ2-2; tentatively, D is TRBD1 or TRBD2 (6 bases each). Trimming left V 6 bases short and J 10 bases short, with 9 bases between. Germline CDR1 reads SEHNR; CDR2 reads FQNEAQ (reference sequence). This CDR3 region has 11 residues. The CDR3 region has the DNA TGTGCCAGCAGGAGGGGGGAGGAGCTGTTTTTT. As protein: CASRRGEELFF.

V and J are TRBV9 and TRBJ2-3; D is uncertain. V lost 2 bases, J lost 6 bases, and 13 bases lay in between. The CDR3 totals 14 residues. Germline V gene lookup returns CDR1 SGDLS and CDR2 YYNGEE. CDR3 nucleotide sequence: TGTGCCAGCAGCGTTGGGGTCGGGTCGGATACGCAGTATTTT. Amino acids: CASSVGVGSDTQYF.

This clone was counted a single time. The CDR3, as DNA: TGTGCCAGCAGTGCGCCGACAGAGATTTCTGGGGCCAACGTCCTGACTTTC. Amino acid sequence: CASSAPTEISGANVLTF. The V gene is TRBV2, the J gene TRBJ2-6, with D perhaps TRBD1 (5 bases). Germline assignment: CDR1 SNHLY and CDR2 FYNNEI. CDR3 length: 17 amino acids. V lost 4 bases, J lost 1 base, and 14 bases lay in between.

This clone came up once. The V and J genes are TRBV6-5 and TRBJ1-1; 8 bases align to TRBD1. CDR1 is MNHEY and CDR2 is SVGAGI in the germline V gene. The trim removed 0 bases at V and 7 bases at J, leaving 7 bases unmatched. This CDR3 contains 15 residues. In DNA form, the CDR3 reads TGTGCCAGCAGTTACTCGAACAGGGGGGAAGTTGAAGCTTTCTTT. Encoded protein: CASSYSNRGEVEAFF.

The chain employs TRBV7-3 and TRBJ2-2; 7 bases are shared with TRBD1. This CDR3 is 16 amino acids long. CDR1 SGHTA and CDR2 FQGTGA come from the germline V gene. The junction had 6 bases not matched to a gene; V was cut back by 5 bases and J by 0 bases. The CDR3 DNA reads TGTGCCAGCAGCCCCAGGACAGGAGCGAACACCGGGGAGCTGTTTTTT. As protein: CASSPRTGANTGELFF. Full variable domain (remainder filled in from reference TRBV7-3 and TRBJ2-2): GAGVSQTPSNKVTEKGKYVELRCDPISGHTALYWYRQSLGQGPEFLIYFQGTGAADDSGLPNDRFFAVRPEGSVSTLKIQRTERGDSAVYLCASSPRTGANTGELFFGEGSRLTVL.

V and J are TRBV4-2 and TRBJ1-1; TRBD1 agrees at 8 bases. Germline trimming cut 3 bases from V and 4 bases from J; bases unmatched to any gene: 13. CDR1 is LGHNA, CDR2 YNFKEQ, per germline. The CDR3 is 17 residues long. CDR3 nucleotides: TGTGCCAGCAGCCAGAAAGTGAACAGGGGGTTGTTCACTGAAGCTTTCTTT. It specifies CASSQKVNRGLFTEAFF.

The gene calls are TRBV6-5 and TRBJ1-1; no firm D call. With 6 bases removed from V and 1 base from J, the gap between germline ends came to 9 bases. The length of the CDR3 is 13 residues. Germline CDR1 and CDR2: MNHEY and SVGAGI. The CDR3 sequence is CASRLVGNTEAFF. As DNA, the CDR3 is TGTGCCAGCAGACTAGTGGGGAACACTGAAGCTTTCTTT.

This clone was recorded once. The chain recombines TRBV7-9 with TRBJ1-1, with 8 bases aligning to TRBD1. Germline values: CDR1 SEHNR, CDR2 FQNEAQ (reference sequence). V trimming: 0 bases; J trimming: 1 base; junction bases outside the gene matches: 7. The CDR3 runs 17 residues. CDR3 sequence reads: CASSLALTGQANTEAFF. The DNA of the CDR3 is TGTGCCAGCAGCTTAGCGCTAACGGGACAGGCGAACACTGAAGCTTTCTTT.

CDR3 region: CASSLAQTNTGELFF. CDR3 sequence (DNA): TGTGCCAGCAGCTTGGCTCAGACGAACACCGGGGAGCTGTTTTTT. The chain is built from TRBV5-6 and TRBJ2-2; unclear D gene. V dropped 0 bases and J dropped 0 bases, with 6 bases sitting between them. The length of the CDR3 is 15 residues. Looked up from germline, CDR1 is SGHDT and CDR2 is YYEEEE.

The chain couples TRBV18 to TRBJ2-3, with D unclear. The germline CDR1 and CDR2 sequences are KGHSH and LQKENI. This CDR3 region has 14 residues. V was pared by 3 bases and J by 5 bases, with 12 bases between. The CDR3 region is CASSPGLGVDTQYF. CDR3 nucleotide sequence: TGTGCCAGCTCACCTGGTCTAGGAGTAGATACGCAGTATTTT.

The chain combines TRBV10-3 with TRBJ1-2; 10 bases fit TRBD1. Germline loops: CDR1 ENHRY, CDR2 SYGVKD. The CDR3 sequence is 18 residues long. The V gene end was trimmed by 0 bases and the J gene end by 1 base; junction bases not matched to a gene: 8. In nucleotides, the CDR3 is TGTGCCATCAGTGAGTCAAAGTCGGGACAGGGGATTAACTATGGCTACACCTTC. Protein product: CAISESKSGQGINYGYTF.